Each of the 8 T cell receptor beta chains below was sequenced from the same sample in a study of read filtering for tumor transcriptome and immune sequencing. This library used around 0.4 ug RNA and molecular barcoded adaptors spanning alpha/delta and beta/gamma chains. From the reads, TCRdb called clonotypes with MiXCR, one entry per CDR3 protein. There are about 57,000 distinct CDR3 sequences in the sample; about 15% occur only once, and roughly 45% lies in the top ten. Sequences were obtained from a population of CD138-negative cells sorted from bone marrow. The receptor source for this set is a donor aged 40 or older with multiple myeloma.

A few counts support this clonotype. The gene calls are TRBV3-1 and TRBJ1-5; D is uncertain. The CDR3 extends over 12 amino acids. Trimming cost V 5 bases and J 3 bases, with 5 bases left between them. Looked up from germline, CDR1 is LGHDT and CDR2 is YNNKEL (reference sequence). Here the CDR3 DNA reads TGTGCCAGCAGCTGGTTCAATCAGCCCCAGCATTTT. Protein: CASSWFNQPQHF.

The rearrangement links TRBV29-1 to TRBJ1-1; 7 nucleotides agree with TRBD1. With 8 bases clipped from V and 4 bases from J, the junction kept 10 bases outside the gene matches. This CDR3 comprises 13 residues. Germline CDR1 is SQVTM and CDR2 is ANQGSEA. The CDR3 DNA is TGCAGCACCCGACAGGGTAGGTTCACTGAAGCTTTCTTT. Its translation is CSTRQGRFTEAFF.

This clonotype was seen at least ten times. CDR3 residues: CASTPRITASGAYNEQFF. The CDR3 bases are TGTGCCAGCACCCCGAGGATTACGGCTAGCGGGGCCTACAATGAGCAGTTCTTC. The chain recombines TRBV7-9 with TRBJ2-1, with 9 bases that match TRBD2. CDR1 and CDR2 from the germline V gene are SEHNR and FQNEAQ (reference sequence). The trim removed 7 bases at V and 2 bases at J, leaving 15 bases unmatched. The length of the CDR3 is 18 residues. Complete variable domain (other parts from reference TRBV7-9 and TRBJ2-1): DTGVSQNPRHKITKRGQNVTFRCDPISEHNRLYWYRQTLGQGPEFLTYFQNEAQLEKSRLLSDRFSAERPKGSFSTLEIQRTEQGDSAMYLCASTPRITASGAYNEQFFGPGTRLTVL.

This clonotype was detected only a few times. A much larger clonotype is one base distant, so this may be a read error. The CDR3 region is CASSLDPRSSHNEQFF. The CDR3 coding sequence is TGTGCCAGCAGCTTAGATCCCCGGAGCTCCCACAATGAGCAGTTCTTC. This chain joins TRBV7-9 and TRBJ2-1; D gene ambiguous. Germline CDR1 SEHNR, CDR2 FQNEAQ (reference sequence). The CDR3 spans 16 residues.

This clonotype has a handful of counts. A much bigger clone sits one base away, suggesting this may be a read error. The chain links TRBV28 to TRBJ2-7; D ambiguous. Looked up from germline, CDR1 is MDHEN and CDR2 is SYDVKM. This CDR3 has 13 residues. V shed 4 bases and J shed 2 bases, with 9 bases lying between them. In nucleotides, the CDR3 is TGTGCCAGCAGTTCCCCCCAGGCCTACGAGCAGTACTTC. Its protein is CASSSPQAYEQYF.

The sample holds many counts of this clonotype. V is TRBV7-3 and J is TRBJ2-1; 7 bases are a match to TRBD2. Germline CDR1 and CDR2: SGHTA and FQGTGA. CDR3 length: 17 residues. Trimming took 4 bases from V and 6 from J; bases not matched to a gene: 15. The CDR3 nucleotides read TGTGCCAGCAGCTCCGCCGGTGGGGCGGGAGCTCGCAATGAGCAGTTCTTC. Its translation: CASSSAGGAGARNEQFF.

This clonotype was counted ten times or more. This chain connects TRBV20-1 to TRBJ1-1; the D is unclear. The CDR3 runs to 15 residues. Germline CDR1 DFQATT, CDR2 SNEGSKA (reference sequence). V lost 2 bases to trimming and J lost 0 bases, with 13 bases between them. CDR3 coding DNA: TGCAGTGCTAGACCCTCTCGGGCCTTGAACACTGAAGCTTTCTTT. It specifies CSARPSRALNTEAFF.

This clonotype was seen ten or more times. The J gene is TRBJ2-1, the V gene TRBV5-1, with D perhaps TRBD2 (6 bases). CDR3 length: 15 residues. CDR1 and CDR2 from the germline V gene are SGHRS and YFSETQ. The germline V and J ends were trimmed by 0 bases and 2 bases, with 9 bases remaining between them. In nucleotides, the CDR3 is TGCGCCAGCAGCTTGGTGGGGGAGGCCTACAATGAGCAGTTCTTC. Translated, it gives CASSLVGEAYNEQFF.